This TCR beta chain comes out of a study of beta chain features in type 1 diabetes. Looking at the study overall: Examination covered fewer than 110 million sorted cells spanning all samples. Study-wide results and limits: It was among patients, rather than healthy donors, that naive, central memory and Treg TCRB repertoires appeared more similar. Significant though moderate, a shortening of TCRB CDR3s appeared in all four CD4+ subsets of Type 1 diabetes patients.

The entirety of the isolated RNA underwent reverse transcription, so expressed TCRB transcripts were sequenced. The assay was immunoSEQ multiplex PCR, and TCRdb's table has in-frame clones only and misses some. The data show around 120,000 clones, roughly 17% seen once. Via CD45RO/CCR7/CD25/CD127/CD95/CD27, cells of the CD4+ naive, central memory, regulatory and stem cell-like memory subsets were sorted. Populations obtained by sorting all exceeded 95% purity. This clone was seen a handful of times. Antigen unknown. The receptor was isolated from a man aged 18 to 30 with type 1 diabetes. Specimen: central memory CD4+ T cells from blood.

CDR3 DNA: TGTGCCAGCAGCCCGCGTGACAGTTACAATGAGCAGTTCTTC. Its translation is CASSPRDSYNEQFF. The chain employs TRBV7-2 and TRBJ2-1; weak D call: TRBD1 (5 bases). Per the germline V gene, CDR1 is SGHTA and CDR2 is FQGNSA. The CDR3 length is 14 residues. V was pared by 5 bases and J by 4 bases, with 12 bases between.